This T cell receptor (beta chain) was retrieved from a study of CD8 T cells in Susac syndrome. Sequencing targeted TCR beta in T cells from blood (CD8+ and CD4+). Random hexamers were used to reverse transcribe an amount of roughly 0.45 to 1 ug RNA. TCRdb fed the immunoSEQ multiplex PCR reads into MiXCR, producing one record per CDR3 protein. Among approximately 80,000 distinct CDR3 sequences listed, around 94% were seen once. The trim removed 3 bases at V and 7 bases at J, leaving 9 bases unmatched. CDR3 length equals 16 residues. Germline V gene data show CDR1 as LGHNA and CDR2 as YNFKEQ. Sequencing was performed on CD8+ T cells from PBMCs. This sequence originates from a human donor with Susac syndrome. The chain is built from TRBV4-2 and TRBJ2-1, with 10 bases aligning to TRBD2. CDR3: CASSHELAGGQNEQFF. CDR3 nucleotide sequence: TGTGCCAGCAGCCATGAATTAGCGGGGGGCCAAAATGAGCAGTTCTTC.